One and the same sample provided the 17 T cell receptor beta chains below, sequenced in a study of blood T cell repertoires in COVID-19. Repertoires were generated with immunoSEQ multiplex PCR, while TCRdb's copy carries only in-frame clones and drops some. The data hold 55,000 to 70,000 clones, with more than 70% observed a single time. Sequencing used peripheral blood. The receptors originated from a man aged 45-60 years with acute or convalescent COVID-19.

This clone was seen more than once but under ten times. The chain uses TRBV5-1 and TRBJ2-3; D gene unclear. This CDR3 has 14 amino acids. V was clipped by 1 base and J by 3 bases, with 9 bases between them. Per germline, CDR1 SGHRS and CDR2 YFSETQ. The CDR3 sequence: CASSLNAATDTQYF. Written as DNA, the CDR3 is TGCGCCAGCAGCTTGAATGCGGCTACAGATACGCAGTATTTT.

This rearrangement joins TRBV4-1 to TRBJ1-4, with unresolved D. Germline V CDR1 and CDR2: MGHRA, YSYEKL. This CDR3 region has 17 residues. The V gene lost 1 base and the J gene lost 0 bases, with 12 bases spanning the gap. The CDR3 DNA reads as TGCGCCAGCAGCCAAGGAAATGGAGGAGCAACTAATGAAAAACTGTTTTTT. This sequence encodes CASSQGNGGATNEKLFF.

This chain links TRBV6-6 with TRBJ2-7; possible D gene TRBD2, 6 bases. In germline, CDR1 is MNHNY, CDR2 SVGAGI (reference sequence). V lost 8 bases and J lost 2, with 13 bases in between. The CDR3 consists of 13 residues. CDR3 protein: CASVEAGTYEQYF. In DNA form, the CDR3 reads TGTGCCAGCGTTGAGGCGGGGACCTACGAGCAGTACTTC.

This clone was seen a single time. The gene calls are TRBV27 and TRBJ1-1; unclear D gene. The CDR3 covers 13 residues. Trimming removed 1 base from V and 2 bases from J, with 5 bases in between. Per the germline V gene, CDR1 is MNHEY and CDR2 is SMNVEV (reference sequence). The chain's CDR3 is CASSLLVNTEAFF. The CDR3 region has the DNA TGTGCCAGCAGTTTATTAGTAAACACTGAAGCTTTCTTT.

CDR3 coding DNA: TGTGCCAGCAGCGCACTTTTATCGGGCACAGATACGCAGTATTTT. This codes for CASSALLSGTDTQYF. The chain links TRBV6-6 to TRBJ2-3, with D unresolved. The CDR3 runs to 15 residues. The V end was cut by 6 bases, the J end by 1 base, with 14 bases between. The germline CDR1 and CDR2 sequences are MNHNY and SVGAGI (reference sequence).

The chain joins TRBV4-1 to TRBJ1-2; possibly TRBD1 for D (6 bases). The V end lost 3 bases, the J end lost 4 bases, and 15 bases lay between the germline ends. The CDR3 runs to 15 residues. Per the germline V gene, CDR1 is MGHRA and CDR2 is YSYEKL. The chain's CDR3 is CASSHGGGEGYGYTF. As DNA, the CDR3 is TGCGCCAGCAGCCATGGGGGGGGCGAGGGCTATGGCTACACCTTC.

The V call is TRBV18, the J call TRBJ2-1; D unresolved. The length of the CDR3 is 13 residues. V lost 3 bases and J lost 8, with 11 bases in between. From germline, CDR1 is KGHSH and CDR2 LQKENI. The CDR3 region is CASSPRGDDEQFF. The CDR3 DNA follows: TGTGCCAGCTCACCCCGAGGCGACGATGAGCAGTTCTTC.

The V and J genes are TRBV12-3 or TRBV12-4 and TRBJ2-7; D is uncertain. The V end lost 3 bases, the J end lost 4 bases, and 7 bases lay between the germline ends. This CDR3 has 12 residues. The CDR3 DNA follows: TGTGCCAGCAGTTTGAGATGGTACGAGCAGTACTTC. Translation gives CASSLRWYEQYF.

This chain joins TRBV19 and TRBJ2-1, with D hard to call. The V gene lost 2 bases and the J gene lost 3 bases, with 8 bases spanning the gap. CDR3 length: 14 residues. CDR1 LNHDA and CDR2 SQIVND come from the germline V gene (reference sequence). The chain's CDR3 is CASSISRSYNEQFF. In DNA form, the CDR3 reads TGTGCCAGTAGTATATCACGGAGCTACAATGAGCAGTTCTTC.

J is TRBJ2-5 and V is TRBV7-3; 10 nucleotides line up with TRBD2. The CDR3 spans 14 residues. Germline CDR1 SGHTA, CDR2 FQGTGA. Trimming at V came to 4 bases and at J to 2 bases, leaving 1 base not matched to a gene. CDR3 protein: CASSSGLAQETQYF. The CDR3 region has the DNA TGTGCCAGCAGCTCGGGACTAGCGCAAGAGACCCAGTACTTC.

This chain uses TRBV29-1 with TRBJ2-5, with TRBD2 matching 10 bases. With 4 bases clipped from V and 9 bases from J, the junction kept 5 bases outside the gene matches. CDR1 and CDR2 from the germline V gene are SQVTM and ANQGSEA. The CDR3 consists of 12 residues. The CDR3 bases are TGCAGCGTTGGTGGTAGCGGGGGGCCCCAGTACTTC. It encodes CSVGGSGGPQYF.

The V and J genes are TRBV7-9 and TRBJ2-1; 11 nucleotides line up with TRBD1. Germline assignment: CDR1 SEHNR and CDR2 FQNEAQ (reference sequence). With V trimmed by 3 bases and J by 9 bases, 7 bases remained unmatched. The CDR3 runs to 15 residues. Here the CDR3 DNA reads TGTGCCAGCAGCTTTATGGGACAGGGGGGGTCTGAGCAGTTCTTC. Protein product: CASSFMGQGGSEQFF.

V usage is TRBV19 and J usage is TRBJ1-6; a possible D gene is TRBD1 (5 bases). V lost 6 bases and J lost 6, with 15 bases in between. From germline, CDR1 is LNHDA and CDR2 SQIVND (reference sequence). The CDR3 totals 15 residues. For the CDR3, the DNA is TGTGCCAGTAGCTTACAGGAGACTCTTAATTCACCCCTCCACTTT. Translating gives CASSLQETLNSPLHF. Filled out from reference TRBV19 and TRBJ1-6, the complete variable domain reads DGGITQSPKYLFRKEGQNVTLSCEQNLNHDAMYWYRQDPGQGLRLIYYSQIVNDFQKGDIAEGYSVSREKKESFPLTVTSAQKNPTAFYLCASSLQETLNSPLHFGNGTRLTVT.

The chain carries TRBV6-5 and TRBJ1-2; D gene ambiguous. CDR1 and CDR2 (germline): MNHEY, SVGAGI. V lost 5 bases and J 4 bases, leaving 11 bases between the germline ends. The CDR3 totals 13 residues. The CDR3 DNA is TGTGCCAGCAGTCTTAGCGAGTTCTATGGCTACACCTTC. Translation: CASSLSEFYGYTF.

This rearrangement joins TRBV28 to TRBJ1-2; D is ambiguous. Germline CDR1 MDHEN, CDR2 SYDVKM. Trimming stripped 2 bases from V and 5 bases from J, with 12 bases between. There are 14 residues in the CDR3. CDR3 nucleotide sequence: TGTGCCAGCAGTTTAAAAACGGGGTCGTATGGCTACACCTTC. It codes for CASSLKTGSYGYTF.

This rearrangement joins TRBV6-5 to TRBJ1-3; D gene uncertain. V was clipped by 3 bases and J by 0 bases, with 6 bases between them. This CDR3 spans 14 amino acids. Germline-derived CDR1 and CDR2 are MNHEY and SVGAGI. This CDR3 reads CASSYGRSGNTIYF. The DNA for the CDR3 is TGTGCCAGCAGTTATGGCCGCTCTGGAAACACCATATATTTT.

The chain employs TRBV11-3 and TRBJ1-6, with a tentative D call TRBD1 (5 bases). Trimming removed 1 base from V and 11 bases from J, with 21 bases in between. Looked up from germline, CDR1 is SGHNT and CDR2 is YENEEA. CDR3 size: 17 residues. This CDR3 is CASSLGVDKGGFAPLHF. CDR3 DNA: TGTGCCAGCAGCTTAGGTGTGGACAAGGGAGGCTTTGCACCCCTCCACTTT. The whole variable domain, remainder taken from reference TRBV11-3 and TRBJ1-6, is EAGVVQSPRYKIIEKKQPVAFWCNPISGHNTLYWYLQNLGQGPELLIRYENEEAVDDSQLPKDRFSAERLKGVDSTLKIQPAELGDSAVYLCASSLGVDKGGFAPLHFGNGTRLTVT.